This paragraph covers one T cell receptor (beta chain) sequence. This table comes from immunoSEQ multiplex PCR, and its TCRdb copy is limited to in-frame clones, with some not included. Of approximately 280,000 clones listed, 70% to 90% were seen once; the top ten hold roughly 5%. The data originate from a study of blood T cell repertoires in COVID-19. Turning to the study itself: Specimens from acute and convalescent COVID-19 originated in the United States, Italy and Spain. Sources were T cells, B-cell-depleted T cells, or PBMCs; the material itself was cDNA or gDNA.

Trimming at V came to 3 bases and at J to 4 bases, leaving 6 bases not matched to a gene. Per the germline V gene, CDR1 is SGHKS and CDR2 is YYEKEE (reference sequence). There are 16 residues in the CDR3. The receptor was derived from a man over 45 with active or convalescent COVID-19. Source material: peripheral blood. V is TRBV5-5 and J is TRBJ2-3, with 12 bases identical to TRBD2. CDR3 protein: CASSYTTSGRADTQYF. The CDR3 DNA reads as TGTGCCAGCAGCTATACGACTAGCGGGAGAGCAGATACGCAGTATTTT.